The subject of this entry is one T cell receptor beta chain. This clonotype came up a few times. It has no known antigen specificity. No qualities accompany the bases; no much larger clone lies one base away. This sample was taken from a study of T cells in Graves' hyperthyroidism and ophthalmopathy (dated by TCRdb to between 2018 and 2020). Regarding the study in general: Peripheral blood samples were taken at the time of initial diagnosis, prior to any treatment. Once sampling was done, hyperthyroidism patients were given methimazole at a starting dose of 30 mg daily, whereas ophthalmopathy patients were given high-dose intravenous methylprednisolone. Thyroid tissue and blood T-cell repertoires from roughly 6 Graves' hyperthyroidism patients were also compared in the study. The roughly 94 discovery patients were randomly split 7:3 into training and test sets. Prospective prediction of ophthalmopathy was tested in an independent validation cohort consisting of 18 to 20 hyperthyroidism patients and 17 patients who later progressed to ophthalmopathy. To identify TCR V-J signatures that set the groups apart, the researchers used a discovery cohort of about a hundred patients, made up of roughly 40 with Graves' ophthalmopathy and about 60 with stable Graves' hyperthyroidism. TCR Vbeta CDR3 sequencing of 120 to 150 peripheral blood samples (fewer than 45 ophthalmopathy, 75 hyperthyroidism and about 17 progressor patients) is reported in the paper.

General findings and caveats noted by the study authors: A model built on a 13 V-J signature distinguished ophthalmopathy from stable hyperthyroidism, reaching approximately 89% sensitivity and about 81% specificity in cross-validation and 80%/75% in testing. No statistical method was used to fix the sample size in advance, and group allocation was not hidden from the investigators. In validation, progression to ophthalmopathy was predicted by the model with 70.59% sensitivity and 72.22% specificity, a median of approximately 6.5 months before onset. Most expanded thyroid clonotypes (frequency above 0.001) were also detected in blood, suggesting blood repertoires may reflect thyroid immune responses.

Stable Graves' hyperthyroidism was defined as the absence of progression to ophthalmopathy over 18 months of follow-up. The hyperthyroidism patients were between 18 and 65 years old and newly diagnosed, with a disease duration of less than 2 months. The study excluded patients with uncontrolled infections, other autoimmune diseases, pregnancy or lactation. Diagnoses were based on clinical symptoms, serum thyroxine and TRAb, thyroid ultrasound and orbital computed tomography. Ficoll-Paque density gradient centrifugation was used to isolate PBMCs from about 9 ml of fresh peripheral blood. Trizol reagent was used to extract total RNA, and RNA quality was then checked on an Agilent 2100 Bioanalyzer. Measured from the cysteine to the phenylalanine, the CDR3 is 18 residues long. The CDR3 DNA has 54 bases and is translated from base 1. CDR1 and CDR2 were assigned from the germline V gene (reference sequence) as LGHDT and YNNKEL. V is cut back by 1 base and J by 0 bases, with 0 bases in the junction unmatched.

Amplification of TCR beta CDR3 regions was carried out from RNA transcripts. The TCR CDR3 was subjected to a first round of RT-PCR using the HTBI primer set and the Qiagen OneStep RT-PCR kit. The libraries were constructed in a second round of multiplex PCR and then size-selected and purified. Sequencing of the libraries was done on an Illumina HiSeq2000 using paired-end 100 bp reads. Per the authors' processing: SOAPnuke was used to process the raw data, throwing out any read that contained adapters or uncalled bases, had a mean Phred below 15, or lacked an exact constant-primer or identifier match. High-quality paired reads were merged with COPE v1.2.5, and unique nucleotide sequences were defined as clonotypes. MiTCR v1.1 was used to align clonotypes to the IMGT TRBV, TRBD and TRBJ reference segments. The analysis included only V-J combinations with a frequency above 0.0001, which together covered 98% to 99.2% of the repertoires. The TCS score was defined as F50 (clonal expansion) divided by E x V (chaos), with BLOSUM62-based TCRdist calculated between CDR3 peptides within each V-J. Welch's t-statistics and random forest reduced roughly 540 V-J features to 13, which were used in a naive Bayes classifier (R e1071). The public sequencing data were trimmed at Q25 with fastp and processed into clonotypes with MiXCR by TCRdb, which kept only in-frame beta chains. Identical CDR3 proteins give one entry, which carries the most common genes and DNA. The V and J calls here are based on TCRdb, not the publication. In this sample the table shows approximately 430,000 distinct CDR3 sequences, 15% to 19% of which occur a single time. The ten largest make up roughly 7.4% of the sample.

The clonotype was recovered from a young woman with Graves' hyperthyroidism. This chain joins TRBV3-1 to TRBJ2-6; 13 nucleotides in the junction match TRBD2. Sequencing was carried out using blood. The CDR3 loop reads CASSQGTSGGSGANVLTF. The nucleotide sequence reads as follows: TGTGCCAGCAGCCAAGGGACTAGCGGGGGCTCTGGGGCCAACGTCCTGACTTTC.